This record looks at one T cell receptor (beta chain) sequence and its context. No antigen is known for it. No much larger clone exists at a distance of one base, and base qualities are not known. The data were obtained in a study of blood T cell repertoires in COVID-19 (dated by TCRdb to the early 2020s). Describing the broader study: Samples covering the acute and convalescent phases of COVID-19 were provided by collaborators in the United States, Italy and Spain. The material from the prospective study consisted of cDNA or gDNA derived from T cells, B-cell-depleted T cells, or PBMCs. Deeply sampled blood TCRbeta repertoires from subjects exposed to, actively infected with, or recovered from COVID-19 were included in the dataset. A freely available public database, intended as a resource for researchers studying the immune response to SARS-CoV-2, is where the repertoires were released. The samples were drawn from the first 160 participants of the ongoing ImmuneRACE study and from over 950 subjects provided by 6 global collaborators. Sample metadata almost always included a de-identified subject ID, COVID-19 status, age in years and sex. Where HLA class I and class II types were available, the types were taken from metadata supplied by the sample provider, not from assay-based typing.

General findings and caveats noted by the study authors: The quantity of clinical and demographic metadata differed by source and by participant and was supplied without curation.

Participants in the prospective study were enrolled through a virtual design, were aged roughly 18 to 100 years, and lived in approximately 25 United States geographic areas. In the prospective study, participants were assigned to cohorts based on the clinical history participants reported in a screening survey and a study questionnaire. For ImmuneRACE Cohort 3, a participant was defined as recovered based on two consecutive negative NP/OP PCR tests, clearance by a healthcare professional, or resolution of symptoms. In the prospective study, whole blood, serum and a nasopharyngeal or oropharyngeal swab were collected from each participant by mobile phlebotomists. Participants in the prospective study had the option to provide additional blood draws and questionnaires over an approximately 2-month period. Before DNA extraction, prospective study blood samples were shipped either frozen or at room temperature.

TCRbeta CDR3 regions were amplified from genomic DNA using the immunoSEQ Assay, a bias-controlled multiplex PCR. In the paper's pipeline: Within the assay, amplification of reference gene primers was used to estimate how many nucleated cells each sample contained. To quantify the absolute abundance of each unique TCRbeta CDR3 rearrangement, sequence reads were collapsed and filtered. Productive Simpson clonality was computed per sample as the square root of Simpson's diversity index over productive rearrangements. In TCRdb, the immuneACCESS table is reduced to in-frame sequences with V and J assigned. These tables do not hold every clone; where another copy was compared, an unresolved V gene accounts for under half, and the others remain unexplained. V and J calls and clone size follow that table, whereas D and trimming were derived from the DNA. Present in this sample are some 140,000 clones, about four fifths of which were seen just once. The ten largest account for about 10% of the sample.

The sequenced material came from PBMCs or T cells enriched from blood (not recorded which). The sequence came from a man in his fifties or sixties who had recovered from COVID-19.

The DNA is TGCGCCAGCAGTGAGGGGACAGGGTTCTTC. Translation gives CASSEGTGFF. The rearranged segments are TRBV10-1 and TRBJ2-1; 8 central nucleotides agree with TRBD1. The CDR1 and CDR2 encoded by the germline V gene (reference sequence) are WNHNN and SYGVQD. V has 2 bases trimmed and J has 15 bases trimmed; junction bases matching no gene number 0. From the cysteine through the phenylalanine, the CDR3 covers 10 amino acids. Only the CDR3 region is kept as DNA, spanning 30 bases read in frame from base 1.